This TCR beta chain was recorded in a study of OX40 agonist ivuxolimab in advanced cancers. Study-level background: The treatment was a fully human IgG2 OX40 agonist, ivuxolimab.

Autoimmune disease history or systemic immunosuppression was exclusionary. CDR1 and CDR2 from the germline V gene are SGHTA and FQGNSA. The CDR3 has 13 residues. The V gene lost 1 base and the J gene lost 8 bases, with 9 bases spanning the gap. The repertoire was sequenced with immunoSEQ multiplex PCR; TCRdb's copy has only in-frame clones and lacks some. The sample yields about 60,000 clones, around 90% seen once. Overall study findings and caveats: The study observed clonal expansion of CD4+ and CD8+ blood T cells by week 6 at 0.1 to 3.0 mg/kg.

About this clone itself: Its target is not known.

The receptor was derived from an adult with an advanced solid tumor such as melanoma, head and neck, liver or kidney cancer. V gene TRBV7-2 combines with J gene TRBJ1-5; D is unclear. This specimen consisted of CD4+ or CD8+ T cells sorted from blood, obtained in a trial of the OX40 agonist ivuxolimab. The CDR3 is CASSLERGEPQHF. CDR3 sequence (DNA): TGTGCCAGCAGCTTAGAGCGGGGTGAGCCCCAGCATTTT. The complete variable domain, with remaining parts taken from reference TRBV7-2 and TRBJ1-5, reads GAGVSQSPSNKVTEKGKDVELRCDPISGHTALYWYRQSLGQGLEFLIYFQGNSAPDKSGLPSDRFSAERTGGSVSTLTIQRTQQEDSAVYLCASSLERGEPQHFGDGTRLSIL.